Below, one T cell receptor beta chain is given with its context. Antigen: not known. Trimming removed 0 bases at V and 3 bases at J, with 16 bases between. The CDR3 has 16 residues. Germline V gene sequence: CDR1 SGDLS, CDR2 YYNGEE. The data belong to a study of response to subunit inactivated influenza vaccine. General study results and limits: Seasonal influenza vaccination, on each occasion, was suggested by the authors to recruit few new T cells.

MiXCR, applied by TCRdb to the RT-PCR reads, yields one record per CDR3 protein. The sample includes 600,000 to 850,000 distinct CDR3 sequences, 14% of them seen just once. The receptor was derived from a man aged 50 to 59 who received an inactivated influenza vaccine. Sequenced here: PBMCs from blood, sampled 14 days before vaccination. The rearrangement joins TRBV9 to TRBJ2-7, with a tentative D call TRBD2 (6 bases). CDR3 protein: CASSVGPGVGFYEQYF. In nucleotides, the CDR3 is TGTGCCAGCAGCGTAGGTCCGGGAGTAGGGTTCTACGAGCAGTACTTC. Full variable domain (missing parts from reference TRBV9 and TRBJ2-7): DSGVTQTPKHLITATGQRVTLRCSPRSGDLSVYWYQQSLDQGLQFLIQYYNGEERAKGNILERFSAQQFPDLHSELNLSSLELGDSALYFCASSVGPGVGFYEQYFGPGTRLTVT.